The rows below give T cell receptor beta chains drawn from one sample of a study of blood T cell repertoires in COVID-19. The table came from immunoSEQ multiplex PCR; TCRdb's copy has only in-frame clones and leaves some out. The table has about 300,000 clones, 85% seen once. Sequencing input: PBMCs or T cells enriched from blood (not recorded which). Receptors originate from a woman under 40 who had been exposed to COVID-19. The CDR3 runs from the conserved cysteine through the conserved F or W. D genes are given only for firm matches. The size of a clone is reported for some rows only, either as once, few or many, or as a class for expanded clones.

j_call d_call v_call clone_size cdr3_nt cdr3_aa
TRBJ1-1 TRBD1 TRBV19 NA TGTGCCAGTAGTATACAGGGGGCGAAGAACACTGAAGCTTTCTTT CASSIQGAKNTEAFF
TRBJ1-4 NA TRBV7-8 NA TGTGCCAGCAGGTTCAACAGGGTAGGGGAAAAACTGTTTTTT CASRFNRVGEKLFF
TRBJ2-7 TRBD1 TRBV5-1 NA TGCGCCAGCAGTTTAACCGGGACAGGTGCTATTATACGCGACTTC CASSLTGTGAIIRDF
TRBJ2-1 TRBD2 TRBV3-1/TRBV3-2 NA TGTGCCAGCTGCGGCGGGAGCGCTTACAATGAGCAGTTCTTC CASCGGSAYNEQFF
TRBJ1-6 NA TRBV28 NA TGTGCCAGCAGCCCGGGGAATTCACCCCTCCACTTT CASSPGNSPLHF
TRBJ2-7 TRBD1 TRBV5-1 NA TGCGCCAGCAGCTTAAATACAGGGGGCATTGGGGAGCAGTACTTC CASSLNTGGIGEQYF
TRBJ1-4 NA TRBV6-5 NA TGTGCCGCCAGGGGTCCTAATGAAAAACTGTTTTTT CAARGPNEKLFF
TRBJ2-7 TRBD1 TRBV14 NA TGTGCCAGCAGCCTTGGACAGGGTTACTCCTACGAGCAGTACTTC CASSLGQGYSYEQYF
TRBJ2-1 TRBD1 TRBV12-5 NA TGTGCTAGCACCGGGACAGACTATTACAATGAGCAGTTCTTC CASTGTDYYNEQFF
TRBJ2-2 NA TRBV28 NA TGTGCCAGCAGTTCTAACAGGGAATTGTACACCGGGGAGCTGTTTTTT CASSSNRELYTGELFF
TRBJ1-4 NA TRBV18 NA TGTGCCAGCTCACGAGTATCAACTAATGAAAAACTGTTTTTT CASSRVSTNEKLFF
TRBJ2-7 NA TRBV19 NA TGTGCCAGTAGTATCGAGCGGCTAGATCCCGAGCAGTACTTC CASSIERLDPEQYF
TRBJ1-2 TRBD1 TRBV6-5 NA TGTGCCAGTACCGGGACAGGTGATGGCTACACCTTC CASTGTGDGYTF
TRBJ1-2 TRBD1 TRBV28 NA TGTGCCAGCAGTTTATACGGCAGGGGGGATGGCTACACCTTC CASSLYGRGDGYTF
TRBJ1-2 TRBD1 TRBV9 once TGTGCCAGCAGCCCGAGACAGGGTTGGGGTTATGGCTACACCTTC CASSPRQGWGYGYTF
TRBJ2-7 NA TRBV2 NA TGTGCCAGCACCCGTTTCGGCAGCGGAACCTACGAGCAGTACTTC CASTRFGSGTYEQYF
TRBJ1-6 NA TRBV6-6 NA TGTGCCAGCAGAACCCCCTCGGGATCGGCTTCACCCCTCCACTTT CASRTPSGSASPLHF
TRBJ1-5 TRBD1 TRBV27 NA TGTGCCAGCAGCCCCACCCCGGGACAGGGTCAGCCCCAGCATTTT CASSPTPGQGQPQHF
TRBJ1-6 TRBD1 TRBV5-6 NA TGTGCCAGCAGGCTTGGGACAGGGCCCATAGGTGGACCCCTCCACTTT CASRLGTGPIGGPLHF
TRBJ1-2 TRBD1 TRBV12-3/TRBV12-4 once TGTGCCAGCAGTCGGGACAGTAGATATGGCTACACCTTC CASSRDSRYGYTF
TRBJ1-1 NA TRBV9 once TGTGCCAGCAGCGTAGGTGGGACAGAAGCTTTCTTT CASSVGGTEAFF
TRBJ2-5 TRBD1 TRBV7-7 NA TGTGCTAGCAGCCAAGACAGGGTGCCCCAAGAGACCCAGTACTTC CASSQDRVPQETQYF
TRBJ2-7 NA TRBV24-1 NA TGTGCCACCAGTACGGACGGGGAATACGAGCAGTACTTC CATSTDGEYEQYF
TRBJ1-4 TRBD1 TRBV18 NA TGTGCCAGCTCACCGTCACAGGGGGCTAATGAAAAACTGTTTTTT CASSPSQGANEKLFF
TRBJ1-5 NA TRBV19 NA TGTGCCAGTAGAGGGAGGATTAATCAGCCCCAGCATTTT CASRGRINQPQHF
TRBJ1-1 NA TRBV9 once TGTGCCAGCAGCCCTCGTCAGATGGGGGGTAAGTCTGAAGCTTTCTTT CASSPRQMGGKSEAFF
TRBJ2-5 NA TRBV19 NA TGTGCCAGTAGTATCCGGGACATAGGACAAGAGACCCAGTACTTC CASSIRDIGQETQYF
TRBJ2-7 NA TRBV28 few TGTGCCAGCAGTTTATGGTACAGGGTGGGGCCCTACGAGCAGTACTTC CASSLWYRVGPYEQYF
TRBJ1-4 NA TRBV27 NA TGTGCCAGCAGTTTACTCGGGACTAATGAAAAACTGTTTTTT CASSLLGTNEKLFF
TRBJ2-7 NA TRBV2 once TGTGCCAGCAGTTACACCTACGAGCAGTACTTC CASSYTYEQYF
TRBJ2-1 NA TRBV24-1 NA TGTGCCACCAGTGATTTCGACAGGAACAACAATGAGCAGTTCTTC CATSDFDRNNNEQFF
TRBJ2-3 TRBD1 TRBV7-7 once TGTGCTAGCAGCTTGGGACAGGGGGCAACAGATACGCAGTATTTT CASSLGQGATDTQYF
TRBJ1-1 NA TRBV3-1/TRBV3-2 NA TGTGCCAGCAGCCCGGGGGGGCTGAACACTGAAGCTTTCTTT CASSPGGLNTEAFF
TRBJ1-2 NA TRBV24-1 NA TGTGCCACCAGTGATTCCGGCTATGGCTACACCTTC CATSDSGYGYTF
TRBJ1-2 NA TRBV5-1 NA TGCGCCAGCAGCTTGGATACAGGGTCTAGTGGCTACACCTTC CASSLDTGSSGYTF
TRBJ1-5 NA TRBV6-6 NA TGTGCCAGCAGTTACTCGAAACAGGGAAGCGGTCAGCCCCAGCATTTT CASSYSKQGSGQPQHF
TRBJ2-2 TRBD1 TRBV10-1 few TGCGCCAGCAGTGACTCAGGGGGCGCGGGCACCGGGGAGCTGTTTTTT CASSDSGGAGTGELFF
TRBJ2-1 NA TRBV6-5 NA TGTGCCAGCAGTTTCACAGGGTGGGATGAGCAGTTCTTC CASSFTGWDEQFF